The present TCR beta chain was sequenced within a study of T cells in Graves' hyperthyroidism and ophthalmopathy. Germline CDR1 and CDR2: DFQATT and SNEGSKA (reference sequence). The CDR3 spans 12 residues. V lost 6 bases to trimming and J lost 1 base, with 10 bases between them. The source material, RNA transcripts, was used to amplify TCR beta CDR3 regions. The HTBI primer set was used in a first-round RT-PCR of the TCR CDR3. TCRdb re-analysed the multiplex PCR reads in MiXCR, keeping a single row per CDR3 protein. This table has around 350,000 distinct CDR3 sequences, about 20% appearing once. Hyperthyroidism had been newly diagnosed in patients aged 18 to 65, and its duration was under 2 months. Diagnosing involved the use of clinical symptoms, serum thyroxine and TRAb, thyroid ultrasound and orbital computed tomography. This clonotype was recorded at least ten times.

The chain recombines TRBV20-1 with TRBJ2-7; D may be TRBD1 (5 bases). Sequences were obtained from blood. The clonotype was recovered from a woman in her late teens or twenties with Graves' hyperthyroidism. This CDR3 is CSAGRDSYEQYF. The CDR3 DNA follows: TGCAGTGCGGGCAGGGATTCCTACGAGCAGTACTTC.